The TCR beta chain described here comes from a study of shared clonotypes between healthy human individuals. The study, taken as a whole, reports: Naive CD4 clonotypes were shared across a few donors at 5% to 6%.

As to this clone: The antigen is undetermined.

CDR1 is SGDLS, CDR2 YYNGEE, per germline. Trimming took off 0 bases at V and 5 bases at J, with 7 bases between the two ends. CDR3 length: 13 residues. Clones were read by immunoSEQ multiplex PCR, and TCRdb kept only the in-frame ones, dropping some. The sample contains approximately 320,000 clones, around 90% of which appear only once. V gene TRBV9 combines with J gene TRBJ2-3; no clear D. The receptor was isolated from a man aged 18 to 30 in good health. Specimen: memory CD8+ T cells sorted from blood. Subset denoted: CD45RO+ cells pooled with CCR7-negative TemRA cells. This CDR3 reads CASSVGSKDTQYF. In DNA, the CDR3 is TGTGCCAGCAGCGTAGGGTCGAAAGATACGCAGTATTTT.